Listed here is a single T cell receptor (beta chain). This specimen belongs to a study of blood T cells in healthy people across ages. Primed by a sample-barcoded 5' primer and a J-beta primer mix, a second PCR proceeded for about 6 to 12 cycles. The study obtained at least 3 million CDR3-containing paired-end reads from every sample. One entry per CDR3 protein, called by TCRdb with MiXCR from the 5' RACE reads. This sample has about 970,000 distinct CDR3 sequences, with roughly 51% found just once. The origin of this receptor is a woman in her sixties or seventies in good health. What was sequenced was blood.

The CDR3 nucleotides are TGCAGTGCTGGGCAGCGGGAAGCCGGCACAGATACGCAGTATTTT. Translation: CSAGQREAGTDTQYF. The V call is TRBV20-1, the J call TRBJ2-3; 7 nucleotides align to TRBD2. In germline, CDR1 is DFQATT, CDR2 SNEGSKA (reference sequence). Trimming at V came to 5 bases and at J to 1 base, leaving 9 bases not matched to a gene. This CDR3 region has 15 residues.